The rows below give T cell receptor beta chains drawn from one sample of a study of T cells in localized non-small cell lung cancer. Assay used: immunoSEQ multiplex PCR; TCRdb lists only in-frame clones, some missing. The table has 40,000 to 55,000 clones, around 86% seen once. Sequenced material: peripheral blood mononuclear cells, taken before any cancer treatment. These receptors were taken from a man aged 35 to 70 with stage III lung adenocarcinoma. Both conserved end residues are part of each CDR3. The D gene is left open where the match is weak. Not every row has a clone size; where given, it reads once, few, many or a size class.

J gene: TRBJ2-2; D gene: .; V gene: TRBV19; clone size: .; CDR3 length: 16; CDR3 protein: CASSTGQLTVTGELFF; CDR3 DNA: TGTGCCAGTAGTACTGGTCAGCTAACCGTCACCGGGGAGCTGTTTTTT
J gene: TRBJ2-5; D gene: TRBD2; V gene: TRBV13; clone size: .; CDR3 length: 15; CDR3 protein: CASSLRGGAGETQYF; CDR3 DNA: TGTGCCAGCAGCTTACGCGGGGGGGCGGGAGAGACCCAGTACTTC
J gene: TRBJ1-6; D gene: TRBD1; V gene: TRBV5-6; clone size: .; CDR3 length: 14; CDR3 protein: CASSFGTGASPLHF; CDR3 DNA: TGTGCCAGCAGCTTCGGGACAGGTGCATCACCCCTCCACTTT
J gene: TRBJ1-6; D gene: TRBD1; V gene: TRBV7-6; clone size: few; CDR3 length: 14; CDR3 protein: CASSWDRGSSPLHF; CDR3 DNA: TGTGCCAGCAGCTGGGACAGGGGGTCCTCACCCCTCCACTTT
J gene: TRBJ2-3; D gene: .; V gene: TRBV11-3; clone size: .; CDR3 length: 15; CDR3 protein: CASSLEGASTDTQYF; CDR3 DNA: TGTGCCAGCAGCTTGGAGGGGGCCAGCACAGATACGCAGTATTTT
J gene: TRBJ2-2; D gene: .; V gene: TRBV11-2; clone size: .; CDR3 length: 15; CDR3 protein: CASSSGGLGPGELFF; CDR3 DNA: TGTGCCAGCTCCTCGGGGGGCCTGGGCCCCGGGGAGCTGTTTTTT
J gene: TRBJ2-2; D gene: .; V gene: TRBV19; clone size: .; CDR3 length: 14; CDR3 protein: CASSDGGRTGELFF; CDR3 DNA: TGTGCCAGTAGTGACGGGGGGCGGACCGGGGAGCTGTTTTTT
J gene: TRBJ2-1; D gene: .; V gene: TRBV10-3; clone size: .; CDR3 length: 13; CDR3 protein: CAISEGRIDEQFF; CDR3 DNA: TGTGCCATCAGTGAAGGAAGGATCGATGAGCAGTTCTTC
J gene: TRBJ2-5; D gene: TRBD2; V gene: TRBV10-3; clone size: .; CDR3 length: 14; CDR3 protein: CAIRPGLAGETQYF; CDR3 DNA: TGTGCCATCAGACCGGGACTAGCGGGGGAGACCCAGTACTTC
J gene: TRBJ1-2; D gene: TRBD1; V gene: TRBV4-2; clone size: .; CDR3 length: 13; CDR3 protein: CASAPGQGYGYTF; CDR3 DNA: TGTGCCAGCGCCCCGGGACAGGGTTACGGCTACACCTTC
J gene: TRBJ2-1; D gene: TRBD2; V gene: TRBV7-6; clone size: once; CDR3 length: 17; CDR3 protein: CASSLGSGGSSYNEQFF; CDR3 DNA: TGTGCCAGCAGCTTAGGGAGCGGGGGGAGCTCCTACAATGAGCAGTTCTTC
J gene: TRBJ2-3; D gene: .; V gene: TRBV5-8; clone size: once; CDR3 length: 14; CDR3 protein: CASSLGIFTDTQYF; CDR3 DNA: TGTGCCAGCAGCTTGGGTATTTTTACAGATACGCAGTATTTT
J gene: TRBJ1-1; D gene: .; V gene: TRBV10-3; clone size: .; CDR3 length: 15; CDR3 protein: CAISEWAEGYTEAFF; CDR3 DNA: TGTGCCATCAGTGAGTGGGCCGAAGGGTACACTGAAGCTTTCTTT
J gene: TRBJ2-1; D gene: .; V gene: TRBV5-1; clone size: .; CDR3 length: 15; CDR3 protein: CASSLRGAVYNEQFF; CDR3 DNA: TGCGCCAGCAGCTTGCGGGGGGCAGTCTACAATGAGCAGTTCTTC
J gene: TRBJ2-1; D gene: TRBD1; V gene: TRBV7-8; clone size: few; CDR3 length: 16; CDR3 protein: CASSGRTGVFYNEQFF; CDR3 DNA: TGTGCCAGCAGCGGACGGACAGGGGTTTTCTACAATGAGCAGTTCTTC
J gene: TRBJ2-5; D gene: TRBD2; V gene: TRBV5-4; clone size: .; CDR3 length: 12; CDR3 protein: CASNGGGETQYF; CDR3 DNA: TGTGCCAGCAACGGGGGGGGAGAGACCCAGTACTTC
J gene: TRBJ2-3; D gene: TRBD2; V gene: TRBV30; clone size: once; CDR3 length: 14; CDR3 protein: CASLAGLSTDTQYF; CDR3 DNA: TGTGCCTCTTTAGCGGGGCTTAGCACAGATACGCAGTATTTT
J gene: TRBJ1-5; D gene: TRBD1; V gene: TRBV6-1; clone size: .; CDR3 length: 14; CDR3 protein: CASSPDRAYQPQHF; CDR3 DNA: TGTGCCAGCAGTCCAGACAGGGCTTATCAGCCCCAGCATTTT
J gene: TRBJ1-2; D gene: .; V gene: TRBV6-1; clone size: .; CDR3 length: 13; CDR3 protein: CASRTAAGYGYTF; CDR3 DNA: TGTGCCAGCAGAACGGCAGCAGGCTATGGCTACACCTTC
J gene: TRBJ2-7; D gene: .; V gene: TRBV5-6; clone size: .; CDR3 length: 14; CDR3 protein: CASSFSGVDYEQYF; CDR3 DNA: TGTGCCAGCAGCTTTTCAGGGGTGGACTACGAGCAGTACTTC
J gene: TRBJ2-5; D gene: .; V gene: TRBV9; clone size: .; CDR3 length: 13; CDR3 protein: CASSSMVGETQYF; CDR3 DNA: TGTGCCAGCAGCTCGATGGTGGGAGAGACCCAGTACTTC
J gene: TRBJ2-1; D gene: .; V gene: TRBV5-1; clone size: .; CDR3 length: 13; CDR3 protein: CASRLREFNEQFF; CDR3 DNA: TGCGCCAGCAGACTCCGGGAGTTCAATGAGCAGTTCTTC
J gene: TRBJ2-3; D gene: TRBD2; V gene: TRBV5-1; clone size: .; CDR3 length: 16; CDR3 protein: CASSFTGGLVTDTQYF; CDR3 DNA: TGCGCCAGCAGCTTCACGGGGGGTCTTGTCACAGATACGCAGTATTTT
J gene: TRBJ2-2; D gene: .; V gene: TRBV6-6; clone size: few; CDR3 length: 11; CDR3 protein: CASSLTGELFF; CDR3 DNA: TGTGCCAGCAGTTTGACAGGGGAGCTGTTTTTT
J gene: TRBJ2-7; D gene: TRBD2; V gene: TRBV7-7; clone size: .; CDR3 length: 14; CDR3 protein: CASSPSGGLYEQYF; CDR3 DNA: TGTGCCAGCAGCCCTAGCGGGGGGCTCTACGAGCAGTACTTC
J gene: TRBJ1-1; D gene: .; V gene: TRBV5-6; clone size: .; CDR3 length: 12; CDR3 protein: CASHSDRTEAFF; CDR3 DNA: TGTGCCAGCCACTCCGACAGGACTGAAGCTTTCTTT
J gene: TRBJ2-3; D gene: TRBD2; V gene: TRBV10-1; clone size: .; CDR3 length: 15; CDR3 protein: CASSEASGVTDTQYF; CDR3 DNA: TGCGCCAGCAGTGAAGCTAGCGGGGTAACAGATACGCAGTATTTT
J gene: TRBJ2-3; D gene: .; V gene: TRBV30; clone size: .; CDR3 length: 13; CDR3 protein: CAWSGGSTDTQYF; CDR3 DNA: TGTGCCTGGAGTGGGGGTAGCACAGATACGCAGTATTTT
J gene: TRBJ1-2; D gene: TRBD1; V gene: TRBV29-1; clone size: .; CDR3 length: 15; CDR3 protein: CSVVDRSLSNYGYTF; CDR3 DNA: TGCAGCGTTGTGGACAGGTCCTTATCTAACTATGGCTACACCTTC
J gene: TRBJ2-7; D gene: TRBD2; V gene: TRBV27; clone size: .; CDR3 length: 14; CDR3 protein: CASSFEAGGFEQYF; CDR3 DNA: TGTGCCAGCAGTTTCGAAGCGGGGGGATTCGAGCAGTACTTC
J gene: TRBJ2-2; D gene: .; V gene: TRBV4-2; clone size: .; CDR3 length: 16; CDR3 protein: CASSQVVLANTGELFF; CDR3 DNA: TGTGCCAGCAGCCAAGTTGTATTAGCGAACACCGGGGAGCTGTTTTTT
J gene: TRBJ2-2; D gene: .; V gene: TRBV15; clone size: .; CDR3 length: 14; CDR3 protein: CATSRVSNTGELFF; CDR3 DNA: TGTGCCACCAGCAGAGTATCGAACACCGGGGAGCTGTTTTTT
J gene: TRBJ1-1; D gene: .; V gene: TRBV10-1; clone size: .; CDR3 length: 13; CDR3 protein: CASSERDFTEAFF; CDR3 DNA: TGCGCCAGCAGTGAGCGGGATTTCACTGAAGCTTTCTTT
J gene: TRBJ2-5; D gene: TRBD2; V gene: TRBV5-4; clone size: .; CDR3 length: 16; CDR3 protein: CASSASGGPVSETQYF; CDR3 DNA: TGTGCCAGCAGCGCCAGCGGGGGGCCGGTTTCAGAGACCCAGTACTTC
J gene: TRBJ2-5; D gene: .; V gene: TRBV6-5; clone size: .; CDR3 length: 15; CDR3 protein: CASSYSASSQETQYF; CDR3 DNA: TGTGCCAGCAGTTACTCGGCCTCCTCCCAAGAGACCCAGTACTTC
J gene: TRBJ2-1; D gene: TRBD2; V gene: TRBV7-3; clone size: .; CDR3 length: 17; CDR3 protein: CASSLMPSGGVFNEQFF; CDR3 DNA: TGTGCCAGCAGCTTAATGCCTAGCGGGGGGGTTTTCAATGAGCAGTTCTTC
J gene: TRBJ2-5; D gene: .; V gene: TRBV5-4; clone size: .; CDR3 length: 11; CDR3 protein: CASSLRGTQYF; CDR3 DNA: TGTGCCAGCAGCTTGAGGGGGACCCAGTACTTC
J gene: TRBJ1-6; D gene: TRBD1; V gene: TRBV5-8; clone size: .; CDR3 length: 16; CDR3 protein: CASSSKGQGANSPLHF; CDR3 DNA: TGTGCCAGCAGCTCAAAAGGACAGGGTGCAAATTCACCCCTCCACTTT
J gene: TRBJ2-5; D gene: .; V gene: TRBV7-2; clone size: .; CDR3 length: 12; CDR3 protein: CASSFIQETQYF; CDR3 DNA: TGTGCCAGCAGCTTTATCCAAGAGACCCAGTACTTC
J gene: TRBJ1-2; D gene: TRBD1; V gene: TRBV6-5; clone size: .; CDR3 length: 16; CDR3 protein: CASSYSMAGGRYGYTF; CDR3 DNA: TGTGCCAGCAGTTACTCGATGGCAGGGGGCCGCTATGGCTACACCTTC
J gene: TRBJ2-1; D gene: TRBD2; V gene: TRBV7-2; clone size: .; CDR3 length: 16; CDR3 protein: CASSLPRTSGGTEQFF; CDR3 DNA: TGTGCCAGCAGCTTACCCCGGACTAGCGGGGGTACTGAGCAGTTCTTC
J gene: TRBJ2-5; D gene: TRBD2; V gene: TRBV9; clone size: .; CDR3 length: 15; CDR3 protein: CASSDVAGGGETQYF; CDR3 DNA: TGTGCCAGCAGCGACGTAGCGGGGGGCGGGGAGACCCAGTACTTC